A selection of T cell receptor beta chains follows, all from one sample in a study of blood T cell repertoires in COVID-19. Sequencing was performed with immunoSEQ multiplex PCR; in TCRdb, only in-frame clones are kept and a portion is missing. The table shows fewer than 400,000 clones, with approximately 86% occurring only once. Sequenced sample: peripheral blood. The receptors here all came from a human donor in a cohort sampled during active COVID-19. The CDR3 runs from the conserved cysteine through the conserved F or W. D genes are given only for firm matches. Some rows have no size entry. The others give once, few or many, or a class for an expanded clone.

TRBV5-1	once	13	NA	TRBJ2-1	TGCGCCAGCAGCTTGTACCGACAGAATGAGCAGTTCTTC	CASSLYRQNEQFF
TRBV7-2	NA	16	NA	TRBJ1-3	TGTGCCAGCACCTCAAATCAGGGCACCGGGGGAAACACCATATATTTT	CASTSNQGTGGNTIYF
TRBV2	NA	14	NA	TRBJ2-2	TGTGCCAGCAGTAACGGACTCAACACCGGGGAGCTGTTTTTT	CASSNGLNTGELFF
TRBV2	NA	16	NA	TRBJ1-6	TGTGCCAGCAGTGAAGGCGGACTATTCTATAATTCACCCCTCCACTTT	CASSEGGLFYNSPLHF
TRBV29-1	NA	12	NA	TRBJ1-2	TGCAGCGTTGACCCAATCAGCTATGGCTACACCTTC	CSVDPISYGYTF
TRBV4-1	NA	16	NA	TRBJ2-1	TGCGCCAGCAGCCAAGGAATGGACAGCACCTACAATGAGCAGTTCTTC	CASSQGMDSTYNEQFF
TRBV5-8	NA	15	TRBD2	TRBJ2-7	TGTGCCAGCAGCCTATTTAGCGGGATGACGAACGAGCAGTACTTC	CASSLFSGMTNEQYF
TRBV7-9	NA	15	TRBD2	TRBJ2-3	TGTGCCAGCAGCCCCATTGGACTAGCAACAGATACGCAGTATTTT	CASSPIGLATDTQYF
TRBV19	NA	15	TRBD1	TRBJ1-2	TGTGCCAGTACCTTTAGGGGGCGAGTCTTCCACGGCTACACCTTC	CASTFRGRVFHGYTF
TRBV3-1/TRBV3-2	NA	13	NA	TRBJ1-2	TGTGCCAGCAGTTACGGACAGCCTCGTGGCTACACCTTC	CASSYGQPRGYTF
TRBV19	NA	14	NA	TRBJ1-1	TGTGCCAGTAGTCCCAGGGGCCTGAACACTGAAGCTTTCTTT	CASSPRGLNTEAFF
TRBV6-1	few	16	NA	TRBJ1-5	TGTGCCAGCAGTGGGGTTGAAACGGAGGGCAATCAGCCCCAGCATTTT	CASSGVETEGNQPQHF
TRBV4-1	NA	13	NA	TRBJ1-4	TGCGCCAGCAGCCAAACAGTAAGAGAAAAACTGTTTTTT	CASSQTVREKLFF
TRBV19	NA	13	TRBD1	TRBJ1-5	TGTGCCAGCCGGGACAGGGCGGATCAGCCCCAGCATTTT	CASRDRADQPQHF
TRBV3-1/TRBV3-2	NA	14	TRBD1	TRBJ1-6	TGTGCCAGCAGCCAAGACAGGGGGATTTCACCCCTCCACTTT	CASSQDRGISPLHF
TRBV3-1/TRBV3-2	NA	15	TRBD2	TRBJ2-7	TGTGCCAGCAGCAAATCACTTAGCGGGGTCTACGAGCAGTACTTC	CASSKSLSGVYEQYF
TRBV7-2	NA	17	TRBD2	TRBJ2-5	TGTGCCAGCAGCTTAGCGGGACTAGCGGATACCCAAGAGACCCAGTACTTC	CASSLAGLADTQETQYF
TRBV11-2	NA	15	NA	TRBJ2-1	TGTGCCAGCAGCTTCCGCGGGGTTCTGGGCAATGAGCAGTTCTTC	CASSFRGVLGNEQFF
TRBV4-1	NA	14	TRBD1	TRBJ1-2	TGCGCCAGCAGCCGAGGACAGGCAGGCTATGGCTACACCTTC	CASSRGQAGYGYTF
TRBV3-1/TRBV3-2	NA	16	NA	TRBJ2-2	TGTGCCAGCAGCCGGGCCACGTTCGCGAACACCGGGGAGCTGTTTTTT	CASSRATFANTGELFF
TRBV28	NA	15	TRBD2	TRBJ2-5	TGTGCCAGCGGGGGGAGGGCAGACGGCCAAGAGACCCAGTACTTC	CASGGRADGQETQYF
TRBV5-1	NA	14	NA	TRBJ2-3	TGCGCCAGCAGCCAGATGGACTGGGAAGATACGCAGTATTTT	CASSQMDWEDTQYF
TRBV20-1	NA	11	NA	TRBJ2-5	TGCAGTGCCTCCTCTTCCGAGACCCAGTACTTC	CSASSSETQYF
TRBV2	many	14	TRBD1	TRBJ1-2	TGTGCCAGCAGTGACGGACAGGGGGCGAAGTCTGGGACCTTC	CASSDGQGAKSGTF
TRBV28	NA	15	NA	TRBJ2-3	TGTGCCAGCACTCACACCAGGGTATCGACAGATACGCAGTATTTT	CASTHTRVSTDTQYF
TRBV11-3	NA	13	NA	TRBJ1-2	TGTGCCAGCAGCGAGACGGAGGGGCGATCCCCAGCCTTC	CASSETEGRSPAF
TRBV12-3/TRBV12-4	NA	13	TRBD2	TRBJ2-1	TGTGCCAGCAGGGCGGGGGGGCCTATTGAGCAGTTCTTC	CASRAGGPIEQFF
TRBV30	few	12	NA	TRBJ1-1	TGTGCCGTGATAGGGGGAATTGAGCAAGCTTTCTTT	CAVIGGIEQAFF
TRBV18	few	13	NA	TRBJ1-6	TGTGCCAGCTCACCTCTCAGCGATTCACCCCTCCACTTT	CASSPLSDSPLHF
TRBV29-1	NA	15	TRBD2	TRBJ2-5	TGCAGCGTTGAAGGCGGGGGGCCTGTAGAAGAGACCCAGTACTTC	CSVEGGGPVEETQYF
TRBV11-2	NA	15	TRBD2	TRBJ2-7	TGTGCCAGCAGCTTAGATCTAGCGGGAGCCTACGAGCAGTACTTC	CASSLDLAGAYEQYF
TRBV24-1	NA	14	NA	TRBJ2-3	TGTGCCACCAGTGATTGGGGCCCCACAGATACGCAGTATTTT	CATSDWGPTDTQYF